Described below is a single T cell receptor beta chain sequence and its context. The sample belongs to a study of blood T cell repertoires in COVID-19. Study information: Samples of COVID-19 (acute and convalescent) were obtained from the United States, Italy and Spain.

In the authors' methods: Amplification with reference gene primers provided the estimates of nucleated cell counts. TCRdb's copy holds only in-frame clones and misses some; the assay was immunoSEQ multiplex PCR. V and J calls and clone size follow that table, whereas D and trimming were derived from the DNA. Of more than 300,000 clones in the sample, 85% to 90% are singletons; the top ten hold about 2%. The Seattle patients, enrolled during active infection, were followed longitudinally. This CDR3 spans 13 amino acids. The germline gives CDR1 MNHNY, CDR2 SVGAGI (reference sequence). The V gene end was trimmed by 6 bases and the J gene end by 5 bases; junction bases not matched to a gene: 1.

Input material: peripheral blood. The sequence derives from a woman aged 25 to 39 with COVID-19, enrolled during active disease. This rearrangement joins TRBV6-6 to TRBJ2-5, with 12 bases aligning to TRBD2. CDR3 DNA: TGTGCCAGCAGAGGGACTAGCGGGGAGACCCAGTACTTC. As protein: CASRGTSGETQYF.